The next 20 T cell receptor beta chains were all read from a single sample in a study of radiotherapy plus CTLA-4 blockade in lung cancer. The data were produced by immunoSEQ multiplex PCR, yet TCRdb's version contains in-frame clones alone and is incomplete. There are about 62,000 clones in the sample; more than 70% occur only once, and about 3% lies in the top ten. The starting material was peripheral blood, obtained from a patient treated with radiotherapy plus ipilimumab. All receptors derive from a human donor with non-small cell lung cancer who had a complete response to radiotherapy plus ipilimumab.

The CDR3, as DNA: TGTGCCAGTAGTATTAGAAGCGCGCTCGATAGCTCCTACAATGAGCAGTTCTTC. Its protein is CASSIRSALDSSYNEQFF. The chain combines TRBV19 with TRBJ2-1; D call uncertain. Germline V lookup: CDR1 LNHDA, CDR2 SQIVND (reference sequence). With 3 bases removed from V and 0 bases from J, the gap between germline ends came to 18 bases. This CDR3 is built from 18 residues. Together with reference TRBV19 and TRBJ2-1, the CDR3 gives the full variable domain: DGGITQSPKYLFRKEGQNVTLSCEQNLNHDAMYWYRQDPGQGLRLIYYSQIVNDFQKGDIAEGYSVSREKKESFPLTVTSAQKNPTAFYLCASSIRSALDSSYNEQFFGPGTRLTVL.

Only a few counts were recorded for this clone. J is TRBJ1-5 and V is TRBV2, with TRBD1 matching 7 bases. The CDR3 runs to 14 residues. With 9 bases clipped from V and 1 base from J, the junction kept 6 bases outside the gene matches. Looked up from germline, CDR1 is SNHLY and CDR2 is FYNNEI. CDR3 bases: TGTGCCAGTGGGAAACAGGGGAGCAATCAGCCCCAGCATTTT. Amino acid sequence: CASGKQGSNQPQHF.

Only a few counts were recorded for this clone. The chain couples TRBV7-2 to TRBJ1-2; D perhaps matches TRBD1 (5 bases). CDR1 and CDR2 (germline): SGHTA, FQGNSA. Trimming shortened V by 1 base and J by 2 bases, and 5 bases separated the two germline ends. The CDR3 runs 13 residues. CDR3 protein: CASSLGTNYGYTF. In nucleotides, the CDR3 is TGTGCCAGCAGCTTAGGGACAAACTATGGCTACACCTTC.

The chain couples TRBV5-6 to TRBJ2-7; 9 bases are a match to TRBD2. The CDR3 spans 16 residues. The V gene's germline CDR1 is SGHDT and CDR2 YYEEEE. The V and J ends lost 4 bases and 7 bases, in that order; junction bases with no gene match: 15. The CDR3 DNA reads TGTGCCAGCAGCCCAGACGAGGCGGGGGGGACCCTGGAGCAGTACTTC. It translates to CASSPDEAGGTLEQYF.

This rearrangement joins TRBV6-5 to TRBJ1-2; no clear D. In germline, CDR1 is MNHEY, CDR2 SVGAGI. CDR3 length equals 15 residues. V was pared by 2 bases and J by 4 bases, with 14 bases between. The CDR3 DNA reads as TGTGCCAGCAGTTACATCGGGGTGCTTGGCTATGGCTACACCTTC. It codes for CASSYIGVLGYGYTF.

This chain uses TRBV15 with TRBJ2-5; 10 bases match TRBD2. The end of the DNA fits TRBJ2-7 better, so the J call may be wrong. The CDR3 spans 15 residues. Germline loops: CDR1 LNHNV, CDR2 YYDKDF (reference sequence). The chain's CDR3 is CATSGTGLAAHEQYF. In DNA, the CDR3 is TGTGCCACCAGCGGGACCGGACTAGCGGCGCACGAGCAGTACTTC.

This clone was detected a few times. CDR3 sequence: CASSRRTGSYEQYF. The CDR3 DNA reads TGTGCCAGCAGCCGCCGGACAGGGTCCTACGAGCAGTACTTC. V and J are TRBV27 and TRBJ2-7, with TRBD1 identical over 8 bases. V lost 6 bases to trimming and J lost 1 base; unmatched junction nucleotides: 5. Germline V lookup: CDR1 MNHEY, CDR2 SMNVEV (reference sequence). This CDR3 spans 14 amino acids.

This CDR3 reads CASSLRQANYEQYF. The CDR3 DNA follows: TGTGCCAGCAGCTTACGACAGGCTAACTACGAGCAGTACTTC. The chain employs TRBV7-9 and TRBJ2-7, with a possible D match to TRBD1 (6 bases). This CDR3 has 14 amino acids. Germline V gene data show CDR1 as SEHNR and CDR2 as FQNEAQ (reference sequence). The germline V and J ends were trimmed by 2 bases and 3 bases, with 11 bases remaining between them.

This clone was counted only a few times. The chain employs TRBV29-1 and TRBJ2-1, with 7 nucleotides matching TRBD1. Trimming removed 6 bases from V and 3 bases from J; junction bases left unmatched: 5. The CDR3 has 13 residues. In germline, CDR1 is SQVTM, CDR2 ANQGSEA. The CDR3 loop is CSVDRADYNEQFF. The CDR3 region has the DNA TGCAGCGTAGACAGGGCAGACTACAATGAGCAGTTCTTC.

This clone was seen only a few times. V and J are TRBV5-6 and TRBJ1-2, with TRBD1 as a possible D gene (6 bases). The V and J ends lost 1 base and 4 bases respectively, with 11 bases between them. The CDR3 sequence is 14 residues long. CDR1 is SGHDT, CDR2 YYEEEE, per germline. The CDR3 DNA follows: TGTGCCAGCAGCTTGTCCCGGACAGTCTATGGCTACACCTTC. It codes for CASSLSRTVYGYTF.

This clone was seen only a few times. The gene calls are TRBV19 and TRBJ1-3, with D uncertain. The CDR3 loop spans 12 amino acids. The V gene's germline CDR1 is LNHDA and CDR2 SQIVND (reference sequence). V was trimmed by 3 bases and J by 2 bases, leaving 2 bases between them. The CDR3 loop reads CASSITGNTIYF. In DNA form, the CDR3 reads TGTGCCAGTAGTATCACTGGAAACACCATATATTTT.

This clone appeared once. The chain is built from TRBV11-2 and TRBJ2-3; D possibly corresponds to TRBD2 (6 bases). The CDR3 totals 15 residues. The V end was cut by 1 base, the J end by 3 bases, with 11 bases between. CDR1 and CDR2 from the germline V gene are SGHAT and FQNNGV. The CDR3 loop reads CASSLVGSGTDTQYF. DNA of the CDR3: TGTGCCAGCAGCTTAGTCGGGAGTGGTACAGATACGCAGTATTTT.

The chain is built from TRBV7-8 and TRBJ2-3; 11 positions match TRBD2. The CDR3 contains 22 residues. J was trimmed by 1 base and V by 1 base; bases with no gene match: 19. In germline, CDR1 is SGHVS, CDR2 FQNEAQ. CDR3 sequence reads: CASSLGGASSGRSVFGTDTQYF. The CDR3 nucleotides are TGTGCCAGCAGCTTAGGGGGCGCGTCTAGCGGGAGGTCCGTGTTTGGCACAGATACGCAGTATTTT.

This chain's CDR3 is CASSELGGISGNTIYF. The CDR3 coding sequence is TGTGCCAGCAGCGAACTCGGGGGGATCTCTGGAAACACCATATATTTT. The gene calls are TRBV5-6 and TRBJ1-3; the D gene is possibly TRBD1 (5 bases). CDR1 is SGHDT, CDR2 YYEEEE, per germline. The V and J ends lost 4 bases and 0 bases respectively, with 14 bases between them. The CDR3 length is 16 residues.

V usage is TRBV2 and J usage is TRBJ1-4; perhaps TRBD1 as D (6 bases). Germline V gives CDR1 SNHLY, CDR2 FYNNEI. This CDR3 comprises 15 residues. V lost 5 bases and J lost 5, with 15 bases in between. CDR3 residues: CASSPRQAMNEKLFF. In nucleotides, the CDR3 is TGTGCCAGCAGTCCTCGACAGGCGATGAATGAAAAACTGTTTTTT.

This clone was seen only once. The gene calls are TRBV7-2 and TRBJ2-7, with TRBD1 matching over 9 bases. The length of the CDR3 is 15 residues. Germline V gene data show CDR1 as SGHTA and CDR2 as FQGNSA. The V segment lost 5 bases and the J segment 6 bases; nucleotides outside the gene matches: 11. The CDR3 coding sequence is TGTGCCAGCAGCCCGCAGACAGGGGGAAAGGGCGAGCAGTACTTC. Translated, it gives CASSPQTGGKGEQYF.

The chain uses TRBV18 and TRBJ2-7; 9 bases match TRBD2. Germline V gene data show CDR1 as KGHSH and CDR2 as LQKENI. J was trimmed by 3 bases and V by 3 bases; bases with no gene match: 6. This CDR3 contains 15 residues. CDR3 sequence: CASSPLTSGGYEQYF. For the CDR3, the DNA is TGTGCCAGCTCACCTTTGACTAGCGGAGGCTACGAGCAGTACTTC.

J is TRBJ1-1 and V is TRBV10-3; D not certain. This CDR3 spans 14 amino acids. Germline CDR1 is ENHRY and CDR2 is SYGVKD. V lost 3 bases, J lost 0 bases, and 8 bases lay in between. As DNA, the CDR3 is TGTGCCATCAGTGACCCTTATATGAACACTGAAGCTTTCTTT. This gives the protein CAISDPYMNTEAFF.

This clone has a handful of counts. The chain has TRBV6-1 and TRBJ2-1, with D possibly TRBD1 on 5 matching bases. V shed 4 bases and J shed 5 bases, with 9 bases lying between them. CDR1 and CDR2 (germline): MNHNS, SASEGT. The CDR3 extends over 13 amino acids. The CDR3 nucleotides read TGTGCCAGCAGTGTAAACAGGAACAATGAGCAGTTCTTC. Translation: CASSVNRNNEQFF.

In its sample, this clone was seen a few times. The rearrangement links TRBV14 to TRBJ2-6; TRBD1 might be the D (5 bases). The germline V and J ends were trimmed by 8 bases and 2 bases, with 10 bases remaining between them. The CDR3 runs 14 residues. Germline V gives CDR1 SGHDN, CDR2 FVKESK. The CDR3 nucleotides are TGTGCCAGCTCCAGGGCTCCTGGGGCCAACGTCCTGACTTTC. The encoded protein is CASSRAPGANVLTF. The complete variable domain, with remaining parts taken from reference TRBV14 and TRBJ2-6, reads EAGVTQFPSHSVIEKGQTVTLRCDPISGHDNLYWYRRVMGKEIKFLLHFVKESKQDESGMPNNRFLAERTGGTYSTLKVQPAELEDSGVYFCASSRAPGANVLTFGAGSRLTVL.